Below, one T cell receptor beta chain is given with its context. Per germline, CDR1 MGHDK and CDR2 SYGVNS. This CDR3 contains 15 residues. The junction had 4 bases not matched to a gene; V was cut back by 1 base and J by 4 bases. These data originate in a study of T cell responses to AZD1222 COVID-19 vaccine. TCRdb's copy holds only in-frame clones and misses some; the assay was immunoSEQ multiplex PCR. The sample yields approximately 200,000 clones, roughly 92% seen once. This clonotype originated in an adult who received the AZD1222 COVID-19 vaccine. The chain carries TRBV25-1 and TRBJ2-7; TRBD1 agrees at 10 bases. The source was peripheral blood, collected 28 days after the second AZD1222 dose. CDR3 sequence: CASSESGQGGYEQYF. The CDR3 DNA sequence: TGTGCCAGCAGTGAATCTGGACAGGGGGGGTACGAGCAGTACTTC.